The clone carrying this TCR beta chain was observed a handful of times. The method was immunoSEQ multiplex PCR; TCRdb's version includes in-frame clones alone and lacks a portion of them. The data hold approximately 35,000 clones, with 60% to 80% observed a single time. This sample was taken from a study of blood T cell repertoires in COVID-19. Sequencing was performed on peripheral blood. This TCR came from an elderly man with acute or convalescent COVID-19.

Here the CDR3 reads CASSRNRASSYNSPLHF. In DNA, the CDR3 is TGCGCCAGCAGCCGGAACAGGGCGAGCTCCTATAATTCACCCCTCCACTTT. The V call is TRBV4-1, the J call TRBJ1-6; TRBD1 might be the D (6 bases). Germline CDR1 and CDR2: MGHRA and YSYEKL. V was cut by 4 bases and J by 0 bases, with 13 bases left in between. The CDR3 is 17 residues long.